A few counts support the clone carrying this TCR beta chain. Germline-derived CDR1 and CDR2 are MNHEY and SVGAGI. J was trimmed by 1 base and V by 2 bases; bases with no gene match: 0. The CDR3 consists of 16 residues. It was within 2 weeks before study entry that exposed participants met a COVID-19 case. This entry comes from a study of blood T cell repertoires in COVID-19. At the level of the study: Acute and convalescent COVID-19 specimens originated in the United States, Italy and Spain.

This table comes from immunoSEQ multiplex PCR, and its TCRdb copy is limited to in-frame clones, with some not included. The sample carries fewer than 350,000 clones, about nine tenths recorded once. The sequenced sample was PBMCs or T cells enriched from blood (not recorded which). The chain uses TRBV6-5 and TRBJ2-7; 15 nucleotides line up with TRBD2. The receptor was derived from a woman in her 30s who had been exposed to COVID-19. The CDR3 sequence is CASSYGTSGGSYEQYF. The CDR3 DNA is TGTGCCAGCAGTTACGGGACTAGCGGGGGGTCCTACGAGCAGTACTTC.